The 32 T cell receptor beta chains in this list originate from one sample, sequenced in a study of blood T cell repertoires in COVID-19. Assay used: immunoSEQ multiplex PCR; TCRdb lists only in-frame clones, some missing. The repertoire includes about 320,000 clones, less than 85% of them detected once, and around 1.8% sits in the top ten. The specimen was PBMCs or T cells enriched from blood (not recorded which). Every receptor here comes from a woman aged 25-40 years who had been exposed to COVID-19.

The V call is TRBV5-6, the J call TRBJ1-1, with D unclear. V dropped 1 base and J dropped 3 bases, with 16 bases sitting between them. CDR3 length: 16 amino acids. Per the germline V gene, CDR1 is SGHDT and CDR2 is YYEEEE. CDR3 sequence (DNA): TGTGCCAGCAGCTTGTACGGTGAACCGATCGACACTGAAGCTTTCTTT. This translates into CASSLYGEPIDTEAFF.

This clone was seen only a few times. The chain links TRBV5-6 to TRBJ2-1, with TRBD2 identical over 7 bases. Unmatched junction bases numbered 2, after V lost 0 bases and J lost 2 bases. The CDR3 is made up of 15 amino acids. In germline, CDR1 is SGHDT, CDR2 YYEEEE. The CDR3 nucleotides are TGTGCCAGCAGCTTGGGGCTAGCGGCCTACAATGAGCAGTTCTTC. This sequence encodes CASSLGLAAYNEQFF.

V usage is TRBV28 and J usage is TRBJ1-5; TRBD1 is a possible D gene (5 bases). The CDR3 has 15 amino acids. V was shortened by 3 bases and J by 0 bases, with 9 bases between the two germline ends. Germline V gene data show CDR1 as MDHEN and CDR2 as SYDVKM. CDR3 loop: CASSLTDYSNQPQHF. CDR3 coding DNA: TGTGCCAGCAGTTTGACAGATTATAGCAATCAGCCCCAGCATTTT.

The chain couples TRBV9 to TRBJ2-7; D is ambiguous. Germline assignment: CDR1 SGDLS and CDR2 YYNGEE. V was trimmed by 1 base and J by 0 bases, leaving 5 bases between them. This CDR3 has 13 amino acids. Here the CDR3 DNA reads TGTGCCAGCAGCGTATCTAGCTCCTACGAGCAGTACTTC. Amino acids: CASSVSSSYEQYF.

V usage is TRBV5-4 and J usage is TRBJ1-1; no clear D. The length of the CDR3 is 14 residues. V was cut by 4 bases and J by 5 bases, with 15 bases left in between. CDR1 and CDR2 (germline): SGHNT, YYREEE (reference sequence). The CDR3 spells CASSTGGDGTEAFF. Written as DNA, the CDR3 is TGTGCCAGCAGCACTGGCGGAGATGGGACTGAAGCTTTCTTT.

The CDR3 sequence is CASSQTSGAGETQYF. For the CDR3, the DNA is TGTGCCAGCAGCCAGACTAGCGGGGCGGGGGAGACCCAGTACTTC. The gene calls are TRBV7-9 and TRBJ2-5, with TRBD2 matching over 11 bases. CDR3 size: 15 residues. The trim removed 5 bases at V and 5 bases at J, leaving 7 bases unmatched. Germline values: CDR1 SEHNR, CDR2 FQNEAQ (reference sequence).

This clone was seen once. The V call is TRBV19, the J call TRBJ1-3; D possibly corresponds to TRBD1 (5 bases). The V gene lost 5 bases and the J gene lost 0 bases, with 11 bases spanning the gap. The germline CDR1 and CDR2 sequences are LNHDA and SQIVND (reference sequence). This CDR3 is 15 amino acids long. CDR3 in DNA: TGTGCCAGTAGTCCAACAGGAGCCTCTGGAAACACCATATATTTT. This encodes CASSPTGASGNTIYF.

V usage is TRBV4-1 and J usage is TRBJ2-6, with D perhaps TRBD1 (6 bases). The CDR3 totals 18 residues. Germline CDR1 is MGHRA and CDR2 is YSYEKL. V was shortened by 1 base and J by 0 bases, with 13 bases between the two germline ends. The CDR3 DNA reads TGCGCCAGCAGCCAAGTCCGGGACACCACCTCTGGGGCCAACGTCCTGACTTTC. Translation: CASSQVRDTTSGANVLTF.

This clone is a singleton in its sample. This chain uses TRBV18 with TRBJ2-7; D may be TRBD1 (6 bases). This CDR3 contains 14 residues. V was shortened by 6 bases and J by 6 bases, with 18 bases between the two germline ends. Germline-derived CDR1 and CDR2 are KGHSH and LQKENI. The CDR3 DNA reads TGTGCCAGCTCCCTCACCCAACAGGGAGCCGAGCAGTACTTC. This translates into CASSLTQQGAEQYF. The entire variable domain, with the rest obtained from reference TRBV18 and TRBJ2-7, is as follows: NAGVMQNPRHLVRRRGQEARLRCSPMKGHSHVYWYRQLPEEGLKFMVYLQKENIIDESGMPKERFSAEFPKEGPSILRIQQVVRGDSAAYFCASSLTQQGAEQYFGPGTRLTVT.

This clone was recorded once. The V and J genes are TRBV6-5 and TRBJ1-4; D not resolved. There are 14 residues in the CDR3. Trimming took 2 bases from V and 0 from J, leaving 4 bases between them. Germline loops: CDR1 MNHEY, CDR2 SVGAGI. CDR3 DNA sequence: TGTGCCAGCAGTTACACGGCAACTAATGAAAAACTGTTTTTT. As protein: CASSYTATNEKLFF.

This chain links TRBV14 with TRBJ1-5; no reliable D call. V was trimmed by 0 bases and J by 7 bases, leaving 7 bases between them. This CDR3 has 13 amino acids. Germline lookup yields CDR1 SGHDN and CDR2 FVKESK. The CDR3 region has the DNA TGTGCCAGCAGCCAAGATCTCGAGCAGCCCCAGCATTTT. Encoded protein: CASSQDLEQPQHF.

CDR3 sequence: CASRTGMTSGNTIYF. As DNA, the CDR3 is TGTGCCAGTAGAACCGGGATGACCTCTGGAAACACCATATATTTT. The chain joins TRBV19 to TRBJ1-3; D unresolved. The ends were cut back, 6 bases at V and 0 bases at J, with 12 bases in the middle. CDR1 is LNHDA, CDR2 SQIVND, per germline (reference sequence). The CDR3 is 15 residues long. The full variable domain, its missing parts supplied by reference TRBV19 and TRBJ1-3, is DGGITQSPKYLFRKEGQNVTLSCEQNLNHDAMYWYRQDPGQGLRLIYYSQIVNDFQKGDIAEGYSVSREKKESFPLTVTSAQKNPTAFYLCASRTGMTSGNTIYFGEGSWLTVV.

The rearrangement links TRBV19 to TRBJ1-1; 9 bases line up with TRBD1. From germline, CDR1 is LNHDA and CDR2 SQIVND (reference sequence). The V segment lost 4 bases and the J segment 12 bases; nucleotides outside the gene matches: 6. This CDR3 has 12 amino acids. The CDR3 DNA reads as TGTGCCAGTAGTACGAGGACAGGGGTAACTTTCTTT. Translating gives CASSTRTGVTFF.

This clone was recorded a few times. The gene calls are TRBV3-1 (or the pseudogene TRBV3-2) and TRBJ2-1; weak D call: TRBD1 (6 bases). The CDR3 is made up of 15 amino acids. Germline V gene lookup returns CDR1 LGHDT and CDR2 YNNKEL (reference sequence). Trimming cost V 6 bases and J 15 bases, with 27 bases left between them. The CDR3 is CASSQPGQRVITPFF. Written as DNA, the CDR3 is TGTGCCAGCAGTCAACCGGGACAAAGAGTCATTACTCCGTTCTTC.

This chain joins TRBV28 and TRBJ2-5, with 9 bases matching TRBD2. The germline gives CDR1 MDHEN, CDR2 SYDVKM. The J segment lost 7 bases and the V segment lost 10 bases, leaving 16 bases of the junction unmatched. The CDR3 runs to 15 residues. CDR3 bases: TGTGCCATTCGACTAACGGCGGGGGGGTCCGGGACCCAGTACTTC. Protein sequence: CAIRLTAGGSGTQYF.

The CDR3 reads CASSLVLNQPQHF. CDR3 sequence (DNA): TGTGCCAGCAGCTTAGTCCTCAATCAGCCCCAGCATTTT. J is TRBJ1-5 and V is TRBV7-2, with D uncertain. This CDR3 region has 13 residues. V was pared by 1 base and J by 3 bases, with 4 bases between. The germline gives CDR1 SGHTA, CDR2 FQGNSA. Using reference TRBV7-2 and TRBJ1-5 for the parts outside the CDR3, the full variable domain is GAGVSQSPSNKVTEKGKDVELRCDPISGHTALYWYRQSLGQGLEFLIYFQGNSAPDKSGLPSDRFSAERTGGSVSTLTIQRTQQEDSAVYLCASSLVLNQPQHFGDGTRLSIL.

The V and J genes are TRBV5-4 and TRBJ2-7; 10 bases are shared with TRBD2. With 4 bases clipped from V and 6 bases from J, the junction kept 7 bases outside the gene matches. Germline loops: CDR1 SGHNT, CDR2 YYREEE (reference sequence). The CDR3 is 14 amino acids. The CDR3 sequence: CASSLAGAGREQYF. The CDR3 nucleotides read TGTGCCAGCAGCCTAGCGGGAGCGGGTCGCGAGCAGTACTTC.

The rearrangement uses TRBV15 and TRBJ1-1, with D perhaps matching TRBD1 (6 bases). From germline, CDR1 is LNHNV and CDR2 YYDKDF (reference sequence). This CDR3 is 14 amino acids long. V lost 8 bases and J 6 bases, leaving 19 bases between the germline ends. Here the CDR3 reads CATVLARGAAEAFF. The DNA of the CDR3 is TGTGCCACCGTCCTAGCGCGGGGGGCGGCTGAAGCTTTCTTT.

The rearrangement links TRBV30 to TRBJ2-7; tentatively, D is TRBD1 (6 bases). CDR3 length: 11 amino acids. Trimming pared 5 bases from V and 7 bases from J, leaving 12 bases between. CDR1 is GTSNPN, CDR2 SVGIG, per germline (reference sequence). CDR3 bases: TGTGCCTGGTCCACAGGGTGGGAGCAGTACTTC. Translated, it gives CAWSTGWEQYF.

The rearrangement uses TRBV7-9 and TRBJ1-1; D is uncertain. The CDR3 runs 15 residues. V was clipped by 5 bases and J by 0 bases, with 13 bases between them. Germline V CDR1 and CDR2: SEHNR, FQNEAQ (reference sequence). CDR3 bases: TGTGCCAGCAGCCCGATTCGAGCGGTGAACACTGAAGCTTTCTTT. It is translated as CASSPIRAVNTEAFF.

The V gene is TRBV12-3 or TRBV12-4, the J gene TRBJ1-5; tentatively, D is TRBD1 (6 bases). V lost 6 bases to trimming and J lost 5 bases, with 11 bases between them. The CDR3 consists of 13 residues. The DNA of the CDR3 is TGTGCCAGCAGGACCACAGGGTATCAGCCCCAGCATTTT. It is translated as CASRTTGYQPQHF.

V gene TRBV28 combines with J gene TRBJ1-1; no reliable D call. The CDR3 is 14 amino acids. The V gene lost 6 bases and the J gene lost 1 base, with 12 bases spanning the gap. Germline CDR1 reads MDHEN; CDR2 reads SYDVKM. This chain's CDR3 is CASSSPGRNTEAFF. The CDR3 DNA reads TGTGCCAGCAGCTCTCCCGGGAGGAACACTGAAGCTTTCTTT. Full variable domain (remainder filled in from reference TRBV28 and TRBJ1-1): DVKVTQSSRYLVKRTGEKVFLECVQDMDHENMFWYRQDPGLGLRLIYFSYDVKMKEKGDIPEGYSVSREKKERFSLILESASTNQTSMYLCASSSPGRNTEAFFGQGTRLTVV.

The chain joins TRBV19 to TRBJ1-1; no clear D gene. Germline loops: CDR1 LNHDA, CDR2 SQIVND (reference sequence). This CDR3 has 13 residues. V lost 3 bases to trimming and J lost 4 bases, with 9 bases between them. The CDR3 region has the DNA TGTGCCAGTAGTATGTATTCCGGCACTGAAGCTTTCTTT. Its translation is CASSMYSGTEAFF.

In this sample, this clone turned up a few times. The chain couples TRBV30 to TRBJ2-3, with TRBD1 matching over 8 bases. This CDR3 contains 13 residues. V gave up 4 bases and J gave up 3 bases; unmatched junction bases: 3. CDR1 and CDR2 (germline): GTSNPN, SVGIG (reference sequence). CDR3 protein: CAWNRGETDTQYF. The CDR3 DNA sequence: TGTGCCTGGAACAGGGGGGAGACAGATACGCAGTATTTT.

V is TRBV6-5 and J is TRBJ2-3; 7 bases are shared with TRBD1. The CDR3 covers 14 residues. Germline lookup yields CDR1 MNHEY and CDR2 SVGAGI. Germline trimming cut 2 bases from V and 5 bases from J; bases unmatched to any gene: 4. The DNA for the CDR3 is TGTGCCAGCAGTTACGCTGACAGGGTAGATACGCAGTATTTT. The encoded protein is CASSYADRVDTQYF.

V usage is TRBV11-2 and J usage is TRBJ1-1; no clear D gene. CDR3 length equals 13 residues. Germline V gives CDR1 SGHAT, CDR2 FQNNGV. V was shortened by 3 bases and J by 2 bases, with 7 bases between the two germline ends. As DNA, the CDR3 is TGTGCCAGCAGCTTTCAGGTAAACACTGAAGCTTTCTTT. Amino acid sequence: CASSFQVNTEAFF.

The rearrangement uses TRBV7-2 and TRBJ2-3, with 8 bases that match TRBD2. V lost 7 bases to trimming and J lost 0 bases; unmatched junction nucleotides: 3. There are 14 residues in the CDR3. The germline CDR1 and CDR2 sequences are SGHTA and FQGNSA. CDR3 coding DNA: TGTGCCAGCATTAGCGGGATTAGCACAGATACGCAGTATTTT. Translating gives CASISGISTDTQYF.

The chain uses TRBV6-6 and TRBJ2-1, with D unclear. Germline CDR1 is MNHNY and CDR2 is SVGAGI (reference sequence). This CDR3 contains 17 residues. Trimming pared 5 bases from V and 1 base from J, leaving 18 bases between. The CDR3 nucleotides read TGTGCCAGCAGTCAGACGGTTGAGCTCGGGTCCTACAATGAGCAGTTCTTC. Translating it yields CASSQTVELGSYNEQFF.

This clone has a handful of counts. This chain uses TRBV30 with TRBJ1-5, with 8 bases that match TRBD1. V was clipped by 4 bases and J by 6 bases; unmatched bases: 11. The germline V gene encodes CDR1 GTSNPN and CDR2 SVGIG (reference sequence). The CDR3 runs 15 residues. The CDR3 region has the DNA TGTGCCTGGACCACAGAGGGGACAGGTCGTCAGCCCCAGCATTTT. Amino acids: CAWTTEGTGRQPQHF.

V and J are TRBV27 and TRBJ2-7; TRBD1 matches at 7 bases. Trimming removed 6 bases from V and 9 bases from J; junction bases left unmatched: 14. Germline values: CDR1 MNHEY, CDR2 SMNVEV (reference sequence). CDR3 length: 14 residues. CDR3 nucleotides: TGTGCCAGCAGCCCTCGACAGGGTGGTAGAGGGCAGTACTTC. Translated: CASSPRQGGRGQYF.

J is TRBJ2-7 and V is TRBV7-9; the match to TRBD2 covers 10 bases. The CDR3 extends over 14 amino acids. The V segment lost 7 bases and the J segment 3 bases; nucleotides outside the gene matches: 6. Germline CDR1 SEHNR, CDR2 FQNEAQ (reference sequence). Here the CDR3 reads CASTAGLAVYEQYF. The CDR3 region has the DNA TGTGCCAGCACCGCCGGACTAGCGGTCTACGAGCAGTACTTC.

This chain connects TRBV5-1 to TRBJ2-7; 9 nucleotides match TRBD2. CDR1 is SGHRS and CDR2 is YFSETQ in the germline V gene. Trimming at V came to 3 bases and at J to 2 bases, leaving 9 bases not matched to a gene. The CDR3 runs to 16 residues. CDR3 protein: CASSWGTSYSTYEQYF. Here the CDR3 DNA reads TGCGCCAGCAGCTGGGGGACTAGCTATAGCACCTACGAGCAGTACTTC.